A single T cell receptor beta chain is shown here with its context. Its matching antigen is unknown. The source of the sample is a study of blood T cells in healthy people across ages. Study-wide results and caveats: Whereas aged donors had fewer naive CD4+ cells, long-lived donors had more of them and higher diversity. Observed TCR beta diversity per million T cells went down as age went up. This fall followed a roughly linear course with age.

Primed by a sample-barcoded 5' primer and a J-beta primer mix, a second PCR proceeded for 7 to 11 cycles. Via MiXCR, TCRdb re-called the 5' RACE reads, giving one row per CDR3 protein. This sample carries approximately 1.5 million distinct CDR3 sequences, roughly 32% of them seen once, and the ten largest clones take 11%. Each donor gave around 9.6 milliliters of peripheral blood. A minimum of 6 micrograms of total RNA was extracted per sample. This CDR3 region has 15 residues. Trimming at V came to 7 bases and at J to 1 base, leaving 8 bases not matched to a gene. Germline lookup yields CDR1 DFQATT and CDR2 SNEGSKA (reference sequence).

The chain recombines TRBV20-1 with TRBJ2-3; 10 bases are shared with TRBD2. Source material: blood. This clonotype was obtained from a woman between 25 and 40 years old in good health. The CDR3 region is CSVTSGDFGTDTQYF. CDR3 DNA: TGCAGTGTCACTAGCGGGGATTTTGGCACAGATACGCAGTATTTT.